This T cell receptor beta chain was sequenced during a study of cytomegalovirus exposure and HLA in healthy donors. The CDR3 sequence is 14 residues long. The V end lost 4 bases, the J end lost 9 bases, and 17 bases lay between the germline ends. Germline loops: CDR1 MGHRA, CDR2 YSYEKL. For this clone: The antigen is not known.

Whole-study results and caveats: In a later analysis, several top co-occurrence clusters appeared linked to parvovirus B19, influenza, CMV and Epstein-Barr virus.

Researchers ran the PCR with 60 Vbeta and 13 Jbeta primers. Clones were read by immunoSEQ multiplex PCR, and TCRdb kept only the in-frame ones, dropping some. The profile covers approximately 170,000 clones, with approximately 80% appearing a single time and around 7% taken by the ten largest. The TCR comes from a woman between 40 and 50 years old in good health and CMV-seropositive. The sequenced material came from PBMCs. The V call is TRBV4-1, the J call TRBJ2-3; possibly TRBD2 for D (5 bases). For the CDR3, the DNA is TGCGCCAGCAGCCCGACCTCTAGCTTGTGGACGCAGTATTTT. This codes for CASSPTSSLWTQYF.